This T cell receptor (beta chain) was found in a study of T cell responses to AZD1222 COVID-19 vaccine. Here immunoSEQ multiplex PCR was the method, and the copy in TCRdb shows in-frame clones only, minus some. The top ten clones hold about 1.5% of a sample with over 100,000 clones, roughly 93% of them seen once. CDR1 is LNHDA, CDR2 SQIVND, per germline (reference sequence). The CDR3 loop spans 16 amino acids. The V segment lost 3 bases and the J segment 6 bases; nucleotides outside the gene matches: 7. The chain couples TRBV19 to TRBJ2-2, with TRBD2 identical over 10 bases. The material sequenced was peripheral blood, taken on day 0 of AZD1222 vaccination. The TCR was taken from an adult in good health. The CDR3 here is CASSILAGDFAGELFF. DNA of the CDR3: TGTGCCAGTAGTATTCTAGCGGGAGATTTCGCCGGGGAGCTGTTTTTT.